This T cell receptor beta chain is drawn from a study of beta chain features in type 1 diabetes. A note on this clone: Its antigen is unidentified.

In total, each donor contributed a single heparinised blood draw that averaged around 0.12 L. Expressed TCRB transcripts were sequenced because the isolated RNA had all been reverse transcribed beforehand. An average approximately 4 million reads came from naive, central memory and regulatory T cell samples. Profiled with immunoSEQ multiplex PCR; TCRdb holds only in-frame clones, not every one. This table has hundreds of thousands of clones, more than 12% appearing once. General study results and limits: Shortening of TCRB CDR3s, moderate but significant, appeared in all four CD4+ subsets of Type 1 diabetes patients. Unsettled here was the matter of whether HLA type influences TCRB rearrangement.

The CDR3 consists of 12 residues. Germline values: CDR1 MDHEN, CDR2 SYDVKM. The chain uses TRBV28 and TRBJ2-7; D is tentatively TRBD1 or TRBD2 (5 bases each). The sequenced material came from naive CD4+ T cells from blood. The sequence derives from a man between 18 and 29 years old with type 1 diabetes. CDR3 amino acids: CASRDPSYEQYF. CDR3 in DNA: TGTGCAAGCCGGGACCCCTCCTACGAGCAGTACTTC. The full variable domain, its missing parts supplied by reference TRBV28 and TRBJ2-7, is DVKVTQSSRYLVKRTGEKVFLECVQDMDHENMFWYRQDPGLGLRLIYFSYDVKMKEKGDIPEGYSVSREKKERFSLILESASTNQTSMYLCASRDPSYEQYFGPGTRLTVT.